This is a list of T cell receptor beta chains from one sample in a study of radiotherapy plus CTLA-4 blockade in lung cancer. Sequencing was performed with immunoSEQ multiplex PCR; in TCRdb, only in-frame clones are kept and a portion is missing. Counted here are roughly 78,000 clones, over 65% occurring once; the ten biggest clones make up 7% to 8%. Sample: peripheral blood, taken from a patient treated with radiotherapy plus ipilimumab. The receptors here all came from a human donor with non-small cell lung cancer who had a complete response to radiotherapy plus ipilimumab. Each CDR3 is given with its conserved first and last residue. D genes are given only for firm matches. Clone size is stated in some rows and not others, as once, few, many or a class when expanded.

abundance	j_gene	v_gene	d_gene	CDR3nt	CDR3aa
.	TRBJ1-1	TRBV11-2	.	TGTGCCAGCAGCTTAACAGGGAACACTGAAGCTTTCTTT	CASSLTGNTEAFF
.	TRBJ2-5	TRBV11-3	TRBD1	TGTGCCAGCAGCTTAGGGACAGGGGAAGAGACCCAGTACTTC	CASSLGTGEETQYF
.	TRBJ2-1	TRBV2	.	TGTGCCACCGAGAGGCCTGGACTCACCACGTACAATGAGCAGTTCTTC	CATERPGLTTYNEQFF
.	TRBJ2-3	TRBV6-1	.	TGTGCCAGCAGGGGCGGAGCAGATACGCAGTATTTT	CASRGGADTQYF
few	TRBJ2-1	TRBV18	TRBD1	TGTGCCAGCTCACCCTCAACAGGGGGCGGGGGAGTTGAGCAGTTCTTC	CASSPSTGGGGVEQFF
.	TRBJ1-5	TRBV2	.	TGTGCCAGCACCCCTGGGGGGGGTACCTTGAGCAATCAGCCCCAGCATTTT	CASTPGGGTLSNQPQHF
.	TRBJ2-3	TRBV9	TRBD1	TGTGCCAGCAGCGTAGGAAGGGGGCTGAGAACAGATACGCAGTATTTT	CASSVGRGLRTDTQYF
.	TRBJ1-4	TRBV15	.	TGTGCCACCAGCAGAGGAGGGGAGGCTAATGAAAAACTGTTTTTT	CATSRGGEANEKLFF
.	TRBJ1-1	TRBV14	.	TGTGCCAGCAGCCCTAGACAGAATCCGAACACTGAAGCTTTCTTT	CASSPRQNPNTEAFF
few	TRBJ1-1	TRBV6-1	.	TGTGCCAGCAGTGAACCCTGGGGGGGGGACACTGAAGCTTTCTTT	CASSEPWGGDTEAFF
.	TRBJ2-2	TRBV11-3	.	TGTGCCAGCAGCTTTAGTGGGGCTGGGGAGCTGTTTTTT	CASSFSGAGELFF
.	TRBJ2-7	TRBV30	TRBD1	TGTGCCTGGGAACGTGGCTTAGGGACAGGGGGCGCACTGATGACCTACGAGCAGTACTTC	CAWERGLGTGGALMTYEQYF
.	TRBJ2-5	TRBV11-3	TRBD1	TGTGCCAGCAGCTCCAAGGGGCTGTCTGGGACAGCACAAGAGACCCAGTACTTC	CASSSKGLSGTAQETQYF
few	TRBJ1-2	TRBV19	.	TGTGCCAGTAGTATGGGGCCCGGCTACACCTTC	CASSMGPGYTF
.	TRBJ1-2	TRBV2	.	TGTGCCAGCACCAAGGACAGCACTACCCTCTATGGCTACACCTTC	CASTKDSTTLYGYTF
.	TRBJ2-6	TRBV6-1	.	TGTGCCAGCAGTGAATCGACAGCTGGGGCCAACGTCCTGACTTTC	CASSESTAGANVLTF
once	TRBJ2-1	TRBV9	TRBD1	TGTGCCAGCAGCTCGAGACAGGGCCTCAATGAGCAGTTCTTC	CASSSRQGLNEQFF
.	TRBJ1-6	TRBV5-1	.	TGCGCCAGCAGTGAGGCAGCTTATAATTCACCCCTCCACTTT	CASSEAAYNSPLHF
.	TRBJ2-1	TRBV6-1	TRBD1	TGTGCCAGCAGGTCCGGGACAGTCTACAATGAGCAGTTCTTC	CASRSGTVYNEQFF
.	TRBJ2-3	TRBV9	TRBD2	TGTGCCAGCAGCTTTCTAGCGGGGCACACAGATACGCAGTATTTT	CASSFLAGHTDTQYF
.	TRBJ2-3	TRBV5-1	.	TGCGCCAGCAGGTCCGGCGGGATCGCAGATACGCAGTATTTT	CASRSGGIADTQYF
.	TRBJ2-5	TRBV5-1	TRBD1	TGCGCCAGCAGCTTGGCGGGACAGGGTATAGAGACCCAGTACTTC	CASSLAGQGIETQYF
.	TRBJ1-2	TRBV10-1	.	TGCGCCAGCAGTCCCGGGACTAACTATGGCTACACCTTC	CASSPGTNYGYTF
once	TRBJ1-1	TRBV7-6	.	TGTGCCAGCAGCTTATCGCCCCCTGCCACTGAAGCTTTCTTT	CASSLSPPATEAFF
few	TRBJ1-6	TRBV19	TRBD1	TGTGCCAGTAGTATAGGACAGGGGGCTGGGTCACCCCTCCACTTT	CASSIGQGAGSPLHF
.	TRBJ2-6	TRBV5-6	.	TGTGCCAGCAGCTTGGACGATCTCGGCAGGTCTACTTTC	CASSLDDLGRSTF
.	TRBJ2-5	TRBV7-9	.	TGTGCCAGCAGCTTAGTTCAGGGGCTTGGGCAAGAGACCCAGTACTTC	CASSLVQGLGQETQYF
few	TRBJ2-1	TRBV6-6	.	TGTGCCAGCAGTTACACCCTCAGGAAATACAATGAGCAGTTCTTC	CASSYTLRKYNEQFF
.	TRBJ1-6	TRBV6-4	TRBD1	TGTGCCAGCAGGGAAGACAGGGATTCACCCCTCCACTTT	CASREDRDSPLHF
.	TRBJ2-1	TRBV5-1	TRBD1	TGCGCCAGCAGCTCCGCCGGGACAGATTACAATGAGCAGTTCTTC	CASSSAGTDYNEQFF
.	TRBJ1-2	TRBV12-2	.	TGTGCAAGTCGCTCCCCACGGGGCCACTTATATGGCTACACCTTC	CASRSPRGHLYGYTF
few	TRBJ1-6	TRBV12-5	.	TGTGCTAGTGGTTTGGTACTGGGGACGGTTACGCCCCTCCACTTT	CASGLVLGTVTPLHF
few	TRBJ1-1	TRBV19	.	TGTGCCAGTAGTATAGGGCAGGTCACTGAAGCTTTCTTT	CASSIGQVTEAFF
.	TRBJ2-5	TRBV5-6	TRBD2	TGTGCCAGCAGCCCAAATTACGGGGGGGATGGCGAGACCCAGTACTTC	CASSPNYGGDGETQYF
.	TRBJ1-1	TRBV5-4	TRBD1	TGTGCCAGCAGCCCCACAGGGGCCGGAACTGAAGCTTTCTTT	CASSPTGAGTEAFF
.	TRBJ2-1	TRBV9	TRBD2	TGTGCCAGCAGCGCAACGGGGGGCTCCTACAATGAGCAGTTCTTC	CASSATGGSYNEQFF
few	TRBJ1-4	TRBV11-3	.	TGTGCCAGCAGCTTCCTGACAGAAACTGAAAAACTGTTTTTT	CASSFLTETEKLFF
.	TRBJ2-5	TRBV1	.	TGCACCAGCAGCCAAGCCGTCTCTCAAGCGGACCAAGAAGAGACCCAGTACTTC	CTSSQAVSQADQEETQYF
.	TRBJ1-2	TRBV6-5	.	TGTGCCAGCAGCCGCGTCGGGCCTAACTATGGCTACACCTTC	CASSRVGPNYGYTF
once	TRBJ1-2	TRBV5-6	.	TGTGCCAGCAGCTGGGATTCTGGCTACACCTTC	CASSWDSGYTF
.	TRBJ1-1	TRBV6-6	.	TGTGCCAGCAGTTACGTGGGGACAGCTTTCTTT	CASSYVGTAFF
few	TRBJ2-1	TRBV19	TRBD2	TGTGCCAGTTACAATACCGGGACTAGCGTAAGGATGAATGAGCAGTTCTTC	CASYNTGTSVRMNEQFF
.	TRBJ1-1	TRBV29-1	.	TGCAGCGTTCGCCGGGGGCGAGGTGAAGCTTTCTTT	CSVRRGRGEAFF
.	TRBJ1-1	TRBV9	.	TGTGCCAGCAGCGTCCAGGGTAATGTGAACACTGAAGCTTTCTTT	CASSVQGNVNTEAFF
few	TRBJ1-2	TRBV6-5	.	TGTGCCAGCAGTCGCGAGGGGGGTGCTAACTATGGCTACACCTTC	CASSREGGANYGYTF
.	TRBJ2-1	TRBV2	.	TGTGCCAGCGCGGCGAGCTCCTACAATGAGCAGTTCTTC	CASAASSYNEQFF
.	TRBJ1-3	TRBV30	.	TGTGCCTGGAGTGCGTCGAGCTCTGGAAACACCATATATTTT	CAWSASSSGNTIYF
.	TRBJ2-2	TRBV2	.	TGTGCCAGCAGTGAGAACAGGGTAGGCGAAGCCGGGGAGCTGTTTTTT	CASSENRVGEAGELFF
.	TRBJ1-5	TRBV7-6	TRBD1	TGTGCCAGCAGCCAGGGGGGAGGGGTTAGGGGCAATCAGCCCCAGCATTTT	CASSQGGGVRGNQPQHF
few	TRBJ1-3	TRBV25-1	.	TGTGCCAGCAGTGAATCCACGCTGAGGAGAAACACCATATATTTT	CASSESTLRRNTIYF
.	TRBJ2-1	TRBV5-7	.	TGTGCCAGCATCCGGAGGGGTACGGCCGACAATGAGCAGTTCTTC	CASIRRGTADNEQFF
.	TRBJ1-3	TRBV30	.	TGTGCCTGGAGTGCGAGCAGCTCTGGAAACACCATATATTTT	CAWSASSSGNTIYF
.	TRBJ2-5	TRBV7-9	.	TGTGCCAGCAGCTTGATGGATCAAGGGAGAGAGACCCAGTACTTC	CASSLMDQGRETQYF
once	TRBJ2-2	TRBV5-6	.	TGTGCCAGCAGCTTCAGAGTCACCGGGGAGCTGTTTTTT	CASSFRVTGELFF
.	TRBJ2-1	TRBV7-9	.	TGTGCCAGCAGCTTAGCCGAACTGCCCTGGGGGCAGTTCTTC	CASSLAELPWGQFF